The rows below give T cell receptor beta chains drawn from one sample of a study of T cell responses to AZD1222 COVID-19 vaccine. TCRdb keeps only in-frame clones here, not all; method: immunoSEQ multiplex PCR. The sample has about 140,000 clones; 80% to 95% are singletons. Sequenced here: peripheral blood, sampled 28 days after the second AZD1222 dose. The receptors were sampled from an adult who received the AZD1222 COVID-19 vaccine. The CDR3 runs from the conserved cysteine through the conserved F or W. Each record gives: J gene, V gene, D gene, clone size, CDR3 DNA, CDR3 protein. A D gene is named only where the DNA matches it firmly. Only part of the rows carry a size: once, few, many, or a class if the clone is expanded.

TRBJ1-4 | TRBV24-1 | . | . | TGTGCCTCCTCAGGGACTACTAATGAAAAACTGTTTTTT | CASSGTTNEKLFF
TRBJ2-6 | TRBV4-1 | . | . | TGCGCCAGCAGCCAATTCGATTCCGGGGCCAACGTCCTGACTTTC | CASSQFDSGANVLTF
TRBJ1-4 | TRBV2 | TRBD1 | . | TGTGCCAGCAGGATTGACAGGGGGGGGGAAAAACTGTTTTTT | CASRIDRGGEKLFF
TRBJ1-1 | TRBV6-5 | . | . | TGTGCCAGCGGGGGGGGCCCCGGTACTGAAGCTTTCTTT | CASGGGPGTEAFF
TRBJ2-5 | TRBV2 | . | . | TGTGCCAGCAGGGGAGTAGAGACCCAGTACTTC | CASRGVETQYF
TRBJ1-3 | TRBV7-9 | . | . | TGTGCCAGCAGCCCCGCCATAACGGGAAACACCATATATTTT | CASSPAITGNTIYF
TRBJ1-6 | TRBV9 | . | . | TGTGCCAGCAGCGAGGGGGTTTGGGGTTCACCCCTCCACTTT | CASSEGVWGSPLHF
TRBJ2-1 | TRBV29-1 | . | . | TGCAGCGTTGCGTTCGTGGGGGGAGTCCGGAGTGGGCAGTTCTTC | CSVAFVGGVRSGQFF
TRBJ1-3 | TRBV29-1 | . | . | TGCAGCGTTGTCGATGGGAATGGAAACACCATATATTTT | CSVVDGNGNTIYF
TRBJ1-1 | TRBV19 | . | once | TGTGCCAGTAGTAACGACGGGAGGAAGACTGAAGCTTTCTTT | CASSNDGRKTEAFF
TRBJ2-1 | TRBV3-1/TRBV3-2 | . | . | TGTGCCAGCAGCCAGGCGGGGGCGTCCTACAATGAGCAGTTCTTC | CASSQAGASYNEQFF
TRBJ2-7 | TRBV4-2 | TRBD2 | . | TGTGCCAGCAGCTCCCCCGGGGGGTGGCAAAGCTACGAGCAGTACTTC | CASSSPGGWQSYEQYF
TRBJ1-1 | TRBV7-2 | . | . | TGTGCCAGCAGCTTTAAAATGAGTCGTGAAGCTTTCTTT | CASSFKMSREAFF
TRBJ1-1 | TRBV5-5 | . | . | TGTGCCAGCAAGGATGACCTGAACACTGAAGCTTTCTTT | CASKDDLNTEAFF
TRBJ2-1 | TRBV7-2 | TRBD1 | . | TGTGCCAGCAGCTTGGACAGGGGCTCCTACAATGAGCAGTTCTTC | CASSLDRGSYNEQFF
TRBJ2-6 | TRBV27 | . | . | TGTGCCAGCAGAAACTGGGGAGGACAGCTAGCCCCTGGGGCCAACGTCCTGACTTTC | CASRNWGGQLAPGANVLTF
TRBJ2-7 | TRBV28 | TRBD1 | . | TGTGCCAGCAGCCCCGGACAGGGGTTTCAGTACGAGCAGTACTTC | CASSPGQGFQYEQYF
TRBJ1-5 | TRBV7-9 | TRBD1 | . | TGTGCCAGCAGCTTAGGGCAGGGGGCCCTCAATCAGCCCCAGCATTTT | CASSLGQGALNQPQHF
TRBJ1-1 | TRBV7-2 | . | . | TGTGCCAGCAGCTTAGCAAGTCTCCCAGCTTTCTTT | CASSLASLPAFF
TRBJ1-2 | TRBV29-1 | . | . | TGCAGCGCCGGGGTGATTGATGGCTACACCTTC | CSAGVIDGYTF
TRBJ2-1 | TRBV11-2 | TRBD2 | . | TGTGCCAGCAGCGTAGTTCTAGCGGGGGGTTGGCAGTTCTTC | CASSVVLAGGWQFF
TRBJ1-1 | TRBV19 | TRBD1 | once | TGTGCCAGTAGTCTGGGACAGGGGAACACTGAAGCTTTCTTT | CASSLGQGNTEAFF
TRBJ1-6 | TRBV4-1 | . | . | TGCGCCAGCAGCCCCACCCGGGGAGGTTCACCCCTCCACTTT | CASSPTRGGSPLHF
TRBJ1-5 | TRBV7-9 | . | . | TGTGCCAGCAGCTTACAGTCTCAACAGCCCCAGCATTTT | CASSLQSQQPQHF
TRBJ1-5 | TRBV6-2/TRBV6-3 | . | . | TGTGCCAGCAGTTTGAGCCCGAGTAGTAATCAGCCCCAGCATTTT | CASSLSPSSNQPQHF
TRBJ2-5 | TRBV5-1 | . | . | TGCGCCAGCAGCTGGGGCCAAGAGACCCAGTACTTC | CASSWGQETQYF
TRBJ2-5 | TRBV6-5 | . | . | TGTGCCAGCAGCGATCGGGAGACCCAGTACTTC | CASSDRETQYF
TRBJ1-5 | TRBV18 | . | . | TGTGCCAGCTCACCAGGGGCAGCTAATCAGCCCCAGCATTTT | CASSPGAANQPQHF
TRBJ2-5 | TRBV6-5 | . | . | TGTGCCAGCACCCGAGAAGGGACCCAGTACTTC | CASTREGTQYF
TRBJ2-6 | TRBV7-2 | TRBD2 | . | TGTGCCAGCAGCTTAGTAACCTTAGCGGGATACTTTGGGGCCAACGTCCTGACTTTC | CASSLVTLAGYFGANVLTF
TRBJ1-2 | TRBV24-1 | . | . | TGTGCCACCAGTGATAACTCGGGGTCAGGTTCCTATGGCTACACCTTC | CATSDNSGSGSYGYTF
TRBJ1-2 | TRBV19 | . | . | TGTGCCAGTAGAGGCCCAGTGAACTATGGCTACACCTTC | CASRGPVNYGYTF
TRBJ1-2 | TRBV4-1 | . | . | TGCGCCAGCAGCCAGGCAGGCGTTAACTATGGCTACACCTTC | CASSQAGVNYGYTF
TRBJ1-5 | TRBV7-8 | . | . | TGTGCCAGCAGCCGTGATGGGACTGGAGGGCATCAGCCCCAGCATTTT | CASSRDGTGGHQPQHF
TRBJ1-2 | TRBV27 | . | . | TGTGCCAGCAGTTTCAGGGACGGCGGGGGCTACACCTTC | CASSFRDGGGYTF
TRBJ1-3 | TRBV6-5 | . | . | TGTGCCAGCAGTTACGGAGCCCACTCTGGAAACACCATATATTTT | CASSYGAHSGNTIYF
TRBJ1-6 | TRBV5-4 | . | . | TGTGCCAGCAGCTTGGAGGGTAGCTATAATTCACCCCTCCACTTT | CASSLEGSYNSPLHF
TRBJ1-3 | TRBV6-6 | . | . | TGTGCCAGCAGCCCCTGGAGTGGAAACACCATATATTTT | CASSPWSGNTIYF
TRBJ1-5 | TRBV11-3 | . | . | TGTGCCCACCGGAGGCTAATCGGGAGCCAGCCCCAGCATTTT | CAHRRLIGSQPQHF
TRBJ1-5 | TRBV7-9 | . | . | TGTGCCAGCAGCCACGACCTAAATCAGCCCCAGCATTTT | CASSHDLNQPQHF
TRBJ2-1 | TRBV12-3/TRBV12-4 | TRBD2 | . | TGTGCCAGCAGTCGGCGGACTAGCGGGAAACAGTTCTTC | CASSRRTSGKQFF
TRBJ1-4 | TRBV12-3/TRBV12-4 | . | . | TGTGCCAGCAGTTTAGGTCGAAAGCAAAAACTGTTTTTT | CASSLGRKQKLFF
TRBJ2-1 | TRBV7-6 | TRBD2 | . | TGTGCCAGCAGCTTAGCACGGGAGGGGGCCTACAATGAGCAGTTCTTC | CASSLAREGAYNEQFF
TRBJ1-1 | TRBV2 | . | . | TGTGCCAGCAGTCCCCAGGGAAACACTGAAGCTTTCTTT | CASSPQGNTEAFF
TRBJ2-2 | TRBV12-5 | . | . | TGTGCTAGTGGTTCCTACACCGGGGAGCTGTTTTTT | CASGSYTGELFF
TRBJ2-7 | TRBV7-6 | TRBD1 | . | TGTGCCAGCAGCCCCCAGACAGGGGGCGCCTCCTACGAGCAGTACTTC | CASSPQTGGASYEQYF
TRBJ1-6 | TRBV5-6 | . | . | TGTGCCAGCAGCGCCGAAGCGCCCCTCCACTTT | CASSAEAPLHF
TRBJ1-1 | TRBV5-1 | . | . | TGCGCCAGCGCCCCGGTTGGGGACACTGAAGCTTTCTTT | CASAPVGDTEAFF
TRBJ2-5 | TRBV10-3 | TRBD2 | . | TGTGCCATCAGTGAGTCGCGCGGGGGTCAAGAGACCCAGTACTTC | CAISESRGGQETQYF
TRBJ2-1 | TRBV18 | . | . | TGTGCCAGCTCACCTAGAGACCCCGGAGCGGAAGGGCCCTCATTCTTC | CASSPRDPGAEGPSFF
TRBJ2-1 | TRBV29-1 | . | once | TGCAGCGTTGACAGAGGTGGGAAAGGGGACTACAATGAGCAGTTCTTC | CSVDRGGKGDYNEQFF
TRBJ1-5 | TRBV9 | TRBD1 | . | TGTGCCAGCAGCCGACAGGGGGTGGATCAGCCCCAGCATTTT | CASSRQGVDQPQHF
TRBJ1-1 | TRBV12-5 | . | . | TGTGCTAGTGGCCTTGCCTCGGGGGGGTGGGACACTGAAGCTTTCTTT | CASGLASGGWDTEAFF
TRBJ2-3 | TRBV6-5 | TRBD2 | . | TGTGCCAGCACTACACTAGCGGGGGGAAGAGATACGCAGTATTTT | CASTTLAGGRDTQYF